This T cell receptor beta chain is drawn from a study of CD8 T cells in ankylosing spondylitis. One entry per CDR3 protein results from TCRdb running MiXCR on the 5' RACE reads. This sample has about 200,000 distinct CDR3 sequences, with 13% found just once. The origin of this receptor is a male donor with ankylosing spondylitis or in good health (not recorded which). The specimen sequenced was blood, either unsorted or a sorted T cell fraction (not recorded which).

The DNA of the CDR3 is TGTGCCAGCAGCGACACAGGGGTTGGCTACGAGCAGTACTTC. Amino acids: CASSDTGVGYEQYF. V usage is TRBV9 and J usage is TRBJ2-7, with 7 nucleotides matching TRBD1. The CDR3 is 14 residues long. Germline CDR1 reads SGDLS; CDR2 reads YYNGEE. With 3 bases clipped from V and 3 bases from J, the junction kept 6 bases outside the gene matches.